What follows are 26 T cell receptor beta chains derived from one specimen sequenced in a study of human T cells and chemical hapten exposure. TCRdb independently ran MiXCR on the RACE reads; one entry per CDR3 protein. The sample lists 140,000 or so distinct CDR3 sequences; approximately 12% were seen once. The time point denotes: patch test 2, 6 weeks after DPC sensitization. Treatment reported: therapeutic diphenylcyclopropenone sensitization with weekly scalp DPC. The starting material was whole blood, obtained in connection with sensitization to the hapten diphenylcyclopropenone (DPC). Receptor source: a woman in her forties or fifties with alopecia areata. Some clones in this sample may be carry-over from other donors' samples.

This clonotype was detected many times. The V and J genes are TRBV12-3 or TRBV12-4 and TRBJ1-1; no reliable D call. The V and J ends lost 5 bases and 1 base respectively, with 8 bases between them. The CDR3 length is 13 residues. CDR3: CASSPGQNTEAFF. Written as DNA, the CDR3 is TGTGCCAGCAGTCCAGGCCAGAACACTGAAGCTTTCTTT.

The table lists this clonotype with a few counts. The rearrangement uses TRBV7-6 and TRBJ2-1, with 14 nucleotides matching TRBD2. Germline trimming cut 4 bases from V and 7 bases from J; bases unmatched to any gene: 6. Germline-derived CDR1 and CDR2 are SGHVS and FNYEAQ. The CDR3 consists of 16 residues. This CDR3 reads CASSSWTSGRPNEQFF. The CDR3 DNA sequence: TGTGCCAGCAGCTCCTGGACTAGCGGGAGGCCGAATGAGCAGTTCTTC.

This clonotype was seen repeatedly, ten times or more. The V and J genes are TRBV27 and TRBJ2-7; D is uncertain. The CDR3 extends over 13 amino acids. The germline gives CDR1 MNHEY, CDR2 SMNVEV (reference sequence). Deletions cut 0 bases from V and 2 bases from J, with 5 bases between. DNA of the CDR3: TGTGCCAGCAGTTTATCCCCCCCCTACGAGCAGTACTTC. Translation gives CASSLSPPYEQYF.

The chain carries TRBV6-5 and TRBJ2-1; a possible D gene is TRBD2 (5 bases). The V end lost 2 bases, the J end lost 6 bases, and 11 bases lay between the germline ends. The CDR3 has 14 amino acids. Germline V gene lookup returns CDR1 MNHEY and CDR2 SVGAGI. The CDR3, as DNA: TGTGCCAGCAGTTACCAATTGGGGAGCAATGAGCAGTTCTTC. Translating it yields CASSYQLGSNEQFF.

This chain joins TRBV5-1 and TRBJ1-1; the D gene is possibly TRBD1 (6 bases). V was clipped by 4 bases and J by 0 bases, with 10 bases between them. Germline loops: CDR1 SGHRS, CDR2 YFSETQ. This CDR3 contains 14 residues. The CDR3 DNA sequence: TGCGCCAGCAGCCCGACAGGAATGAACACTGAAGCTTTCTTT. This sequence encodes CASSPTGMNTEAFF.

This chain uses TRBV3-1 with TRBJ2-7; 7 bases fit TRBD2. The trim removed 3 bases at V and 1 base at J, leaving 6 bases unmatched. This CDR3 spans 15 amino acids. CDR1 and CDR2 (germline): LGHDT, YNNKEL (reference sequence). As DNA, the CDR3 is TGTGCCAGCAGCCAGTGGGGACTATCGTCCTACGAGCAGTACTTC. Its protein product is CASSQWGLSSYEQYF.

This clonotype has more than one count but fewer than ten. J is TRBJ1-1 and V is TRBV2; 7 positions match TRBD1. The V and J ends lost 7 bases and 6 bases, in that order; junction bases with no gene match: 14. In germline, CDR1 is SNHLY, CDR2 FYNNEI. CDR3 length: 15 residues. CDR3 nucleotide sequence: TGTGCCAGCACCTACCGGACAGGAACGGTCTCTGAAGCTTTCTTT. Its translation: CASTYRTGTVSEAFF.

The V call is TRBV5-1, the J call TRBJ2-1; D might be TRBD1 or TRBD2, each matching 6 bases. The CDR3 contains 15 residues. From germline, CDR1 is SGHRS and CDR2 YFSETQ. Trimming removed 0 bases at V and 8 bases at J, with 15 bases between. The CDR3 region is CASSLAGGRADEQFF. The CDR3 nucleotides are TGCGCCAGCAGCTTGGCCGGGGGCCGGGCCGATGAGCAGTTCTTC.

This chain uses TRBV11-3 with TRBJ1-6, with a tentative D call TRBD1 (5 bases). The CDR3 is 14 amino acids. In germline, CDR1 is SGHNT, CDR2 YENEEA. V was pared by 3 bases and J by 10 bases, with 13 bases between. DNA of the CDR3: TGTGCCAGCAGCTTGGAGGGGTCAGCGTCACCCCTCCACTTT. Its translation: CASSLEGSASPLHF.

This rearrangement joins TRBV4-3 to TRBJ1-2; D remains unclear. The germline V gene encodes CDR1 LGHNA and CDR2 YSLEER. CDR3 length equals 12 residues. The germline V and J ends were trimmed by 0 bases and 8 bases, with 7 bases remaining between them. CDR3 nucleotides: TGCGCCAGCAGCCAAGAGGGCTTCGGCTACACCTTC. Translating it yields CASSQEGFGYTF.

The CDR3 sequence: CASSTGLAGEQFF. In DNA form, the CDR3 reads TGTGCCAGCAGCACCGGACTAGCAGGTGAGCAGTTCTTC. The V and J genes are TRBV11-2 and TRBJ2-1; 8 positions agree with TRBD2. Germline-derived CDR1 and CDR2 are SGHAT and FQNNGV. CDR3 length equals 13 residues. V trimming: 5 bases; J trimming: 9 bases; junction bases outside the gene matches: 6.

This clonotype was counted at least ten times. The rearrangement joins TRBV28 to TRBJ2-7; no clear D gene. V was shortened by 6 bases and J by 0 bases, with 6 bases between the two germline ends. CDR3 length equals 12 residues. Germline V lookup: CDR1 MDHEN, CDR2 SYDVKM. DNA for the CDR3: TGTGCCAGCAGCTCTAGCTCCTACGAGCAGTACTTC. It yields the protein CASSSSSYEQYF.

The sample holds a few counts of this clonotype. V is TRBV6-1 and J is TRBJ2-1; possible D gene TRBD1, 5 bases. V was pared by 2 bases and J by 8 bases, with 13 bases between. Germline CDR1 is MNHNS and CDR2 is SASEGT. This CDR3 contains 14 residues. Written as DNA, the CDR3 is TGTGCCAGCAGTGAATTCAGGGTAATCCATGAGCAGTTCTTC. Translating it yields CASSEFRVIHEQFF.

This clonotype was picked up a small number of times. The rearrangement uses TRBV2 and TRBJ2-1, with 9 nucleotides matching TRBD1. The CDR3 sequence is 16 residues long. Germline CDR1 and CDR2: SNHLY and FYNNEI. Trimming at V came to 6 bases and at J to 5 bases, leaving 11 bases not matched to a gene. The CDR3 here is CASRAGTGRGNNEQFF. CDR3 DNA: TGTGCCAGCAGGGCCGGGACAGGGAGGGGCAACAATGAGCAGTTCTTC. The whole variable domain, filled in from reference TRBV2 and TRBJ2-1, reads EPEVTQTPSHQVTQMGQEVILRCVPISNHLYFYWYRQILGQKVEFLVSFYNNEISEKSEIFDDQFSVERPDGSNFTLKIRSTKLEDSAMYFCASRAGTGRGNNEQFFGPGTRLTVL.

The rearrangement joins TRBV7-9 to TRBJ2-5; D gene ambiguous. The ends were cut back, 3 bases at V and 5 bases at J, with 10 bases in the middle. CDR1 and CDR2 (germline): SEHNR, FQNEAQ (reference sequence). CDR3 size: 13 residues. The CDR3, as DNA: TGTGCCAGCAGCTTGGGCCAATCGGAGACCCAGTACTTC. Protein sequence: CASSLGQSETQYF.

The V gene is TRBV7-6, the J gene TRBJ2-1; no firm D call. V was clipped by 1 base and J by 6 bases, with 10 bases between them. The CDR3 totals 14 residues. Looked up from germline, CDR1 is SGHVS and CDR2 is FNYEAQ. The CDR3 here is CASSLGIIGNEQFF. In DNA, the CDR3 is TGTGCCAGCAGCTTAGGCATTATAGGCAATGAGCAGTTCTTC.

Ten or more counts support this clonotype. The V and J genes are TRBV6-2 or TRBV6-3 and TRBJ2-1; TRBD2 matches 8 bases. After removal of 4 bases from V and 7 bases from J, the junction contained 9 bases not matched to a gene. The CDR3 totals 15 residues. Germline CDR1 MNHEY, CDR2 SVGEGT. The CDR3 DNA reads TGTGCCAGCAGTTCCCACAGCGGGAGTACTAATGAGCAGTTCTTC. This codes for CASSSHSGSTNEQFF.

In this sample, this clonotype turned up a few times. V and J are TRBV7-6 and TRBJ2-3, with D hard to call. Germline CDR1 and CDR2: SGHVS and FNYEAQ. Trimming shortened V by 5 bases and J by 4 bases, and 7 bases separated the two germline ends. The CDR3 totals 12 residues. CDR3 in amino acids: CASSQRPDTQYF. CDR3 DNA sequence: TGTGCCAGCAGCCAAAGACCAGATACGCAGTATTTT.

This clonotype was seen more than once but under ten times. CDR3 sequence reads: CASSLEGGRDTDTQYF. The CDR3 bases are TGCGCCAGCAGCTTGGAAGGGGGCAGGGACACAGATACGCAGTATTTT. The rearrangement joins TRBV5-1 to TRBJ2-3, with 7 positions matching TRBD1. V lost 0 bases, J lost 2 bases, and 6 bases stayed unmatched. This CDR3 spans 16 amino acids. CDR1 is SGHRS and CDR2 is YFSETQ in the germline V gene. Full variable domain (outside the CDR3, taken from reference TRBV5-1 and TRBJ2-3): KAGVTQTPRYLIKTRGQQVTLSCSPISGHRSVSWYQQTPGQGLQFLFEYFSETQRNKGNFPGRFSGRQFSNSRSEMNVSTLELGDSALYLCASSLEGGRDTDTQYFGPGTRLTVL.

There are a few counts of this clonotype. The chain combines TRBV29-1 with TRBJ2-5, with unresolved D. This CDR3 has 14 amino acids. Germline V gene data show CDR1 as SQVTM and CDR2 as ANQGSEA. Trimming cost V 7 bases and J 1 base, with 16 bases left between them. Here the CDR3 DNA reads TGCAGCGCACGGAAAAGGGAAGTCCAAGAGACCCAGTACTTC. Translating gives CSARKREVQETQYF.

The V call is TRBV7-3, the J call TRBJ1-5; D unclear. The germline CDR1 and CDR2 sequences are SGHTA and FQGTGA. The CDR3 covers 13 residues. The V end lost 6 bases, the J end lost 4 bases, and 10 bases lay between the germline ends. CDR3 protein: CASSSGLNQPQHF. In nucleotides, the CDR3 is TGTGCCAGCAGTTCGGGTCTGAATCAGCCCCAGCATTTT.

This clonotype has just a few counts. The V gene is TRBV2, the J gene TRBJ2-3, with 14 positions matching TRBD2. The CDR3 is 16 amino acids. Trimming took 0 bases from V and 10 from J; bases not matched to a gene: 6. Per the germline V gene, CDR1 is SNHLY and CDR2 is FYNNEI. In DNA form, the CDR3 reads TGTGCCAGCAGTGAAGCGCTAGGGACTAGCGGGAGCGCGCAGTATTTT. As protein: CASSEALGTSGSAQYF. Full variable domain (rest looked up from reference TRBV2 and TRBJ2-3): EPEVTQTPSHQVTQMGQEVILRCVPISNHLYFYWYRQILGQKVEFLVSFYNNEISEKSEIFDDQFSVERPDGSNFTLKIRSTKLEDSAMYFCASSEALGTSGSAQYFGPGTRLTVL.

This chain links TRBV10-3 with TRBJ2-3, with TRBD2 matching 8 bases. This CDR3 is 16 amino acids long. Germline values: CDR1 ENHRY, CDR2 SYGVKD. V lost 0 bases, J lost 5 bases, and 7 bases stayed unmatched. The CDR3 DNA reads TGTGCCATCAGTGAGTCGCCGACTAGCGTCCTAGATACGCAGTATTTT. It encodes CAISESPTSVLDTQYF.

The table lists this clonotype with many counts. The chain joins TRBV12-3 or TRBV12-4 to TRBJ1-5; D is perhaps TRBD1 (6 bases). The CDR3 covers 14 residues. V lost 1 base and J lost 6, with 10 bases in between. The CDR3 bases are TGTGCCAGCAGTTTAGACAGGGTGGTTCAGCCCCAGCATTTT. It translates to CASSLDRVVQPQHF.

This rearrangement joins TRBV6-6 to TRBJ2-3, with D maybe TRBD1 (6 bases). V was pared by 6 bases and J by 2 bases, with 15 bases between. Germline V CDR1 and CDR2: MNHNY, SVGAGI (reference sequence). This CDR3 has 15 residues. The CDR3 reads CASSGQRTFTDTQYF. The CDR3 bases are TGTGCCAGCAGCGGACAGCGGACTTTCACAGATACGCAGTATTTT.

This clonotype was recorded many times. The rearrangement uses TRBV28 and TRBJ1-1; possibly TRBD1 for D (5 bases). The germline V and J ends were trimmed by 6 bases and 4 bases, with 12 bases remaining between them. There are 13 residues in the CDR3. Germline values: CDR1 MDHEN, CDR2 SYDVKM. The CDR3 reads CASRVPRATEAFF. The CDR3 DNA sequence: TGTGCCAGCAGGGTCCCCAGGGCCACTGAAGCTTTCTTT.